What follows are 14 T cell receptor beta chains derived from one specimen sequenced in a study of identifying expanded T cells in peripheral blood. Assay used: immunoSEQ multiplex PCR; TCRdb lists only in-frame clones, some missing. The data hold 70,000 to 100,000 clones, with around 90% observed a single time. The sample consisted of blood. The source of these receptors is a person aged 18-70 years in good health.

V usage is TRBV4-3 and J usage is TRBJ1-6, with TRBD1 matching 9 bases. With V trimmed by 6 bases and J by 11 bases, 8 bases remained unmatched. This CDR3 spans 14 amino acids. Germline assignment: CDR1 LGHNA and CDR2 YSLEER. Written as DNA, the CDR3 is TGCGCCAGCAGTCCCGGGACAGGGATTACACCCCTCCACTTT. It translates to CASSPGTGITPLHF.

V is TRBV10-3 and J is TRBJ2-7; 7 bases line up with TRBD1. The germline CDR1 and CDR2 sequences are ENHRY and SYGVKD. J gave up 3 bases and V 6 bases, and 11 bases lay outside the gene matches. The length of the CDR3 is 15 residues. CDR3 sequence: CAISQEGGSSYEQYF. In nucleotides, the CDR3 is TGTGCCATCAGCCAAGAAGGGGGCTCCAGCTACGAGCAGTACTTC.

The CDR3 sequence: CASSDGATYEQYF. CDR3 bases: TGTGCCAGCAGCGACGGGGCGACCTACGAGCAGTACTTC. This chain joins TRBV7-2 and TRBJ2-7; TRBD1 or TRBD2 may be the D gene (5 bases each). Between the trimmed V and J ends, which lost 5 bases and 2 bases, there was a span of 10 bases. The CDR3 length is 13 residues. Germline CDR1 reads SGHTA; CDR2 reads FQGNSA.

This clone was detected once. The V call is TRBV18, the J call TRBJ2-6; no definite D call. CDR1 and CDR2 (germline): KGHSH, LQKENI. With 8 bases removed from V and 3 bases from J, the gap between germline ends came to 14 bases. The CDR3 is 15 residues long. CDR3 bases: TGTGCCAGCGGGCCCCTAGGAGTTGGGGCCAACGTCCTGACTTTC. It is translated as CASGPLGVGANVLTF.

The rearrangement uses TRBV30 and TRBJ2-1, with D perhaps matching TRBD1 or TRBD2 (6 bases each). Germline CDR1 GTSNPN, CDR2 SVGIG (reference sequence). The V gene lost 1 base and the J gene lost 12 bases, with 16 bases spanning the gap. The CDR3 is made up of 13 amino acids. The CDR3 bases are TGTGCCTGGAGTGGTATTACGGGGGCAGGGCAGTTCTTC. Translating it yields CAWSGITGAGQFF.

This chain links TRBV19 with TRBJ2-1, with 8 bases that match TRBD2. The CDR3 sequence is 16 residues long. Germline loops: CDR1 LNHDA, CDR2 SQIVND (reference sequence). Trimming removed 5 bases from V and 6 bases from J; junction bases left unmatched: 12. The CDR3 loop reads CASSQQTSAYGNEQFF. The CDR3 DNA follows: TGTGCCAGTAGTCAACAGACTAGCGCCTACGGCAATGAGCAGTTCTTC.

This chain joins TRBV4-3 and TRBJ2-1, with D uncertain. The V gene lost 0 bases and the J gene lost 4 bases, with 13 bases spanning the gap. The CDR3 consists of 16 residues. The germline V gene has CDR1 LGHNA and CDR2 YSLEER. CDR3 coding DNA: TGCGCCAGCAGCCAAGATTTGAACCCGCGGTACAATGAGCAGTTCTTC. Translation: CASSQDLNPRYNEQFF.

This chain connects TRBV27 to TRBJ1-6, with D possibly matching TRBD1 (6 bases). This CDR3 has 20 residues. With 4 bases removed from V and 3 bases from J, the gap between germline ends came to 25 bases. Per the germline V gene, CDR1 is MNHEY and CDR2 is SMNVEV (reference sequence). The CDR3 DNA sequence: TGTGCCAGCAGTTCCTCGGCGGCCCGGGCAGGGGCCCTCTATAATTCACCCCTCCACTTT. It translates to CASSSSAARAGALYNSPLHF.

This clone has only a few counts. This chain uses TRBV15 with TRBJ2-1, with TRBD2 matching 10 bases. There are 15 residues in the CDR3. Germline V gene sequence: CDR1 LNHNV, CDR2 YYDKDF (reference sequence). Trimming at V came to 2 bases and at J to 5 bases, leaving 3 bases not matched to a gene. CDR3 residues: CATSRRTSGHNEQFF. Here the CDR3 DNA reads TGTGCCACCAGCAGACGGACTAGCGGACACAATGAGCAGTTCTTC.

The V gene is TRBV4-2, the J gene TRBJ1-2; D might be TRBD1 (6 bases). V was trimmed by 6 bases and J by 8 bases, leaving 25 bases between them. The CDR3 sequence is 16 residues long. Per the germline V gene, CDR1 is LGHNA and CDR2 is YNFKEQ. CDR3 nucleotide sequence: TGTGCCAGCAGTAAACTCCGACAGGACAGCCCCGTCGGCTACACCTTC. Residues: CASSKLRQDSPVGYTF.

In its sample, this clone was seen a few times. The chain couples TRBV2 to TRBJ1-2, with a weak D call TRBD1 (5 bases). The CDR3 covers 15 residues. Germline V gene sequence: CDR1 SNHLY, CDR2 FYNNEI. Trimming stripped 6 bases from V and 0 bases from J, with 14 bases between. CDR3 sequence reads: CASRGDSGANYGYTF. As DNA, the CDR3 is TGTGCCAGCAGGGGAGACAGTGGAGCTAACTATGGCTACACCTTC. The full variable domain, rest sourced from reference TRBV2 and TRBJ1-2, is EPEVTQTPSHQVTQMGQEVILRCVPISNHLYFYWYRQILGQKVEFLVSFYNNEISEKSEIFDDQFSVERPDGSNFTLKIRSTKLEDSAMYFCASRGDSGANYGYTFGSGTRLTVV.

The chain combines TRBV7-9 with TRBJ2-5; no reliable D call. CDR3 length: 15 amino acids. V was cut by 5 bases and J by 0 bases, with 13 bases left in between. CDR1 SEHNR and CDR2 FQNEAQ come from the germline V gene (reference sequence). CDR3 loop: CASSPVWQHQETQYF. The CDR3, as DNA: TGTGCCAGCAGCCCGGTGTGGCAGCACCAAGAGACCCAGTACTTC. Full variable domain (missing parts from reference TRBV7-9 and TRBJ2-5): DTGVSQNPRHKITKRGQNVTFRCDPISEHNRLYWYRQTLGQGPEFLTYFQNEAQLEKSRLLSDRFSAERPKGSFSTLEIQRTEQGDSAMYLCASSPVWQHQETQYFGPGTRLLVL.

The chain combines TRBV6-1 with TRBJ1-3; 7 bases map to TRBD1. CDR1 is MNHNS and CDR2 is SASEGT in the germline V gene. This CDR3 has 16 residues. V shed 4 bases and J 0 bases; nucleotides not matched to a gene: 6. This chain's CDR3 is CASSGTGAYSGNTIYF. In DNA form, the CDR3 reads TGTGCCAGCAGTGGAACAGGGGCTTACTCTGGAAACACCATATATTTT.

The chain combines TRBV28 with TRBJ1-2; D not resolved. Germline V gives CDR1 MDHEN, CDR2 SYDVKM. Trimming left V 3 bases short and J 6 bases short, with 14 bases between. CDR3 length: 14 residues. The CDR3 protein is CASSLGRSMNGYTF. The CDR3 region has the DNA TGTGCCAGCAGTTTGGGCAGGTCCATGAATGGCTACACCTTC.